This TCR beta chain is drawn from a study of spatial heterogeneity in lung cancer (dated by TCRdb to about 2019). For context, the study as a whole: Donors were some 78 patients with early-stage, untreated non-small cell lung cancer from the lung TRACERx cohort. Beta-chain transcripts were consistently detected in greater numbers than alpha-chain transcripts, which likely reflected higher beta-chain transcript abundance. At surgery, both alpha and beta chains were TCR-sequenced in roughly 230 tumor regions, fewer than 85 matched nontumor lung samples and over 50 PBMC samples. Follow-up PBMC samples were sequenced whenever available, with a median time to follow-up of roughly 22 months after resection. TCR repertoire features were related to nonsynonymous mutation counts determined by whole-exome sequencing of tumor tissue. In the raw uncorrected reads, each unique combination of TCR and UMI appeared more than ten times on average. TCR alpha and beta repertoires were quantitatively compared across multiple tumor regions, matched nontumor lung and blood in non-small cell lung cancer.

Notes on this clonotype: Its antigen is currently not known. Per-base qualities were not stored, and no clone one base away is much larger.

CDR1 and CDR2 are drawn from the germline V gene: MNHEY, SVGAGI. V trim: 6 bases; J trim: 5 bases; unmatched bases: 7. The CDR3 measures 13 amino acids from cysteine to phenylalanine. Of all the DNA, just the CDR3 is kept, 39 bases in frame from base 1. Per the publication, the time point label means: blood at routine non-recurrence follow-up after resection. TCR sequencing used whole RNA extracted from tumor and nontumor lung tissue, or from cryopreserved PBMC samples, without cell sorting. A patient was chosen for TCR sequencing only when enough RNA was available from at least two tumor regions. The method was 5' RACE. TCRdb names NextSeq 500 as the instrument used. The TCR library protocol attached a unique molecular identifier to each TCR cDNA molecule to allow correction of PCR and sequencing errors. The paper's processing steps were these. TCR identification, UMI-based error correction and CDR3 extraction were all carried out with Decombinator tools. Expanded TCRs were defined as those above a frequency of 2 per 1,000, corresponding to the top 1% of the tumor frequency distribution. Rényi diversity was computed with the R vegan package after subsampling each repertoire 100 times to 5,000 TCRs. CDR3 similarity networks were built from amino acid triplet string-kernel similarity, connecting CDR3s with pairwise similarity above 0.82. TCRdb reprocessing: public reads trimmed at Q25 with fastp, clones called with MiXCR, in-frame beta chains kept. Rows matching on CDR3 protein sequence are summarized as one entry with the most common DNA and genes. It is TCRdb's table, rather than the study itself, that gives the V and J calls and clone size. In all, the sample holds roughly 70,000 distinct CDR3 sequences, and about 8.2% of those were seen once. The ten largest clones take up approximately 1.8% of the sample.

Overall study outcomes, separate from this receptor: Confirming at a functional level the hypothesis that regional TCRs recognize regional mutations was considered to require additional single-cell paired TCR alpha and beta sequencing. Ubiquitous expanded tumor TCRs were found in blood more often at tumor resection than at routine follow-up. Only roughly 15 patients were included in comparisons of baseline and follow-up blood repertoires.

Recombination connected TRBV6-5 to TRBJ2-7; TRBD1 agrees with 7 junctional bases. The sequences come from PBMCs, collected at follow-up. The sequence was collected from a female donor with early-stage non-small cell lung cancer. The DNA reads TGTGCCAGCAGGACAGGGATGACGCACGAGCAGTACTTC. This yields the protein CASRTGMTHEQYF.